The 6 T cell receptor beta chains below were found in one sample sequenced in a study of blood T cell repertoires in COVID-19. Profiling relied on immunoSEQ multiplex PCR, and the TCRdb table lists in-frame clones only, not all of them. The sample lists approximately 250,000 clones; just over 85% were seen once. The sample was peripheral blood. These receptors were collected from a man younger than 40 who had recovered from COVID-19.

The chain has TRBV10-2 and TRBJ2-5; no clear D. Germline V gene sequence: CDR1 WSHSY, CDR2 SAAADI. The CDR3 totals 15 residues. The V and J ends lost 3 bases and 2 bases respectively, with 13 bases between them. The CDR3 is CASSEWAAPQETQYF. As DNA, the CDR3 is TGCGCCAGCAGTGAATGGGCCGCCCCACAAGAGACCCAGTACTTC.

This sequence joins TRBV14 and TRBJ2-1, with 8 bases aligning to TRBD1. V was clipped by 3 bases and J by 8 bases; unmatched bases: 6. The CDR3 length is 14 residues. Germline loops: CDR1 SGHDN, CDR2 FVKESK. The CDR3 is CASSQLQGVHEQFF. The CDR3 bases are TGTGCCAGCAGCCAGCTACAGGGGGTCCATGAGCAGTTCTTC. Filled out from reference TRBV14 and TRBJ2-1, the complete variable domain reads EAGVTQFPSHSVIEKGQTVTLRCDPISGHDNLYWYRRVMGKEIKFLLHFVKESKQDESGMPNNRFLAERTGGTYSTLKVQPAELEDSGVYFCASSQLQGVHEQFFGPGTRLTVL.

The J gene is TRBJ1-5, the V gene TRBV5-4; D remains ambiguous. The CDR3 totals 13 residues. Germline V gene sequence: CDR1 SGHNT, CDR2 YYREEE (reference sequence). Trimming took off 2 bases at V and 2 bases at J, with 5 bases between the two ends. Written as DNA, the CDR3 is TGTGCCAGCAGCTTCGGTCGCAATCAGCCCCAGCATTTT. Translation: CASSFGRNQPQHF.

The rearrangement links TRBV6-1 to TRBJ1-4; a weak D match, TRBD1 (5 bases). The germline V gene has CDR1 MNHNS and CDR2 SASEGT. The CDR3 loop spans 16 amino acids. The V gene lost 1 base and the J gene lost 8 bases, with 17 bases spanning the gap. CDR3 sequence: CASSEGGRVSIEKLFF. The CDR3 DNA follows: TGTGCCAGCAGTGAAGGGGGCAGGGTGTCGATAGAAAAACTGTTTTTT.

This clone was detected once. V gene TRBV5-8 combines with J gene TRBJ2-5, with D perhaps TRBD1 (6 bases). CDR1 is SGHTS, CDR2 YDEGEE, per germline. This CDR3 has 15 residues. Trimming took off 4 bases at V and 3 bases at J, with 16 bases between the two ends. CDR3 residues: CASSQAIDRKETQYF. CDR3 bases: TGTGCCAGCAGCCAAGCGATCGACAGGAAAGAGACCCAGTACTTC.

The chain uses TRBV7-9 and TRBJ1-1; no clear D. The germline gives CDR1 SEHNR, CDR2 FQNEAQ (reference sequence). The V end was cut by 3 bases, the J end by 2 bases, with 7 bases between. The length of the CDR3 is 13 residues. The CDR3 nucleotides read TGTGCCAGCAGCTTTACTATTAACACTGAAGCTTTCTTT. As protein: CASSFTINTEAFF.